Listed here are 3 T cell receptor beta chains from one sample, sequenced in a study of Tregs in tolerant kidney transplant recipients. Mixed chimerism was transient after nonmyeloablative marrow transplants from related graft donors. Profiled with immunoSEQ multiplex PCR; TCRdb holds only in-frame clones, not every one. In all, the sample yields approximately 30,000 clones. The sample was CD4+ T cells from blood (PBMCs), taken 24 months after the transplant. These receptors were taken from a human patient who received a combined kidney and bone marrow transplant. Some of the T cells may derive from the graft donor.

CDR3 DNA, as far as it was read: TGTGCCTGGAGTGTAATGGGACTGGATAATTCACCC. Encoded protein: CAWSVMGLDNSP. The whole CDR3 is CAWSVMGLDNSPLHF. The rearrangement uses TRBV30 and TRBJ1-6; tentative D call: TRBD1 (5 bases). The CDR3 end lies 3 residues beyond the end of the read and is filled in from the germline J gene. The germline CDR1 and CDR2 sequences are GTSNPN and SVGIG (reference sequence). The CDR3 is 15 residues long. Trimming left V 0 bases short and J 5 bases short, with 11 bases between. Full variable domain (rest looked up from reference TRBV30 and TRBJ1-6): SQTIHQWPATLVQPVGSPLSLECTVEGTSNPNLYWYRQAAGRGLQLLFYSVGIGQISSEVPQNLSASRPQDRQFILSSKKLLLSDSGFYLCAWSVMGLDNSPLHFGNGTRLTVT.

Concerning this clone itself: The sequence runs out 3 residues before the end of the CDR3; the remainder is reconstructed from the germline J gene. The chain uses TRBV7-2 and TRBJ1-1; tentative D call: TRBD1 (6 bases). Germline CDR1 SGHTA, CDR2 FQGNSA. The CDR3 runs to 15 residues. The ends were cut back, 2 bases at V and 6 bases at J, with 16 bases in the middle. This chain's CDR3 is CASSLFWGGPAEAFF. The sequenced CDR3 bases are TGTGCCAGCAGCTTATTTTGGGGGGGGCCAGCTGAA. The entire variable domain, with the rest obtained from reference TRBV7-2 and TRBJ1-1, is as follows: GAGVSQSPSNKVTEKGKDVELRCDPISGHTALYWYRQSLGQGLEFLIYFQGNSAPDKSGLPSDRFSAERTGGSVSTLTIQRTQQEDSAVYLCASSLFWGGPAEAFFGQGTRLTVV.

As regards this clone: The read terminates 3 residues before the CDR3 end, so the remaining end is supplied by the germline J gene. The V gene is TRBV30, the J gene TRBJ1-5; 8 bases line up with TRBD1. The CDR3 is 14 amino acids. The ends lost 4 bases at V and 5 bases at J; junction bases unmatched: 7. The germline CDR1 and CDR2 sequences are GTSNPN and SVGIG (reference sequence). The sequenced part of the CDR3 DNA is TGTGCCTGGAACGCCGCGACAGGGGATCAGCCC. This encodes CAWNAATGDQP. The whole CDR3 protein is CAWNAATGDQPQHF.